These T cell receptor beta chains were read from a single sample in a study of cytomegalovirus exposure and HLA in healthy donors. Assay: immunoSEQ multiplex PCR; the TCRdb copy retains only in-frame clones and omits some. The sample records about 160,000 clones, around 90% being singletons. Sequenced material: PBMCs. Receptors were obtained from a man aged 18 to 30 in good health and CMV-seronegative. The CDR3 runs from the conserved cysteine through the conserved F or W. The D gene is left open where the match is weak. The size entry is marked missing in some rows and otherwise reads once, few, many or a size class.

>TRBV2|TRBJ1-4|.|.
CASSAGQPGSVTNEKLFF
TGTGCCAGCAGTGCCGGACAGCCCGGTAGTGTAACTAATGAAAAACTGTTTTTT
>TRBV11-2|TRBJ2-7|.|TRBD2
CASSSTSTYEQYF
TGTGCCAGCAGTTCGACTAGCACCTACGAGCAGTACTTC
>TRBV6-1|TRBJ2-7|.|TRBD1
CATGTGGSRYEQYF
TGTGCCACCGGGACAGGGGGCTCTCGGTACGAGCAGTACTTC
>TRBV18|TRBJ1-1|.|.
CASLLNQNTEAFF
TGTGCCAGCTTACTGAACCAGAACACTGAAGCTTTCTTT
>TRBV6-5|TRBJ1-5|.|.
CASSPPGKPQHF
TGTGCCAGCAGTCCTCCGGGAAAGCCCCAGCATTTT
>TRBV11-2|TRBJ1-2|.|TRBD1
CASSGQAGYTF
TGTGCCAGCAGCGGACAGGCTGGCTACACCTTC
>TRBV28|TRBJ1-1|few|.
CASMVRENTEAFF
TGTGCCAGCATGGTGAGGGAGAACACTGAAGCTTTCTTT
>TRBV28|TRBJ2-7|.|TRBD1
CASSFLTGTGGEQYF
TGTGCCAGCAGTTTTCTCACCGGGACAGGGGGCGAGCAGTACTTC
>TRBV6-5|TRBJ2-7|.|TRBD2
CASSYFLGGTEQYF
TGTGCCAGCAGTTATTTTCTGGGAGGGACCGAGCAGTACTTC
>TRBV5-4|TRBJ2-3|.|.
CASSLEPFSYKPGTDTQYF
TGTGCCAGCAGCCTAGAGCCGTTTTCTTATAAGCCGGGCACAGATACGCAGTATTTT
>TRBV19|TRBJ1-2|.|.
CASRQTYGYTF
TGTGCCAGTCGACAGACCTATGGCTACACCTTC
>TRBV25-1|TRBJ2-2|few|TRBD2
CASSESGTSKGELFF
TGTGCCAGCAGTGAATCCGGGACTAGTAAAGGGGAGCTGTTTTTT
>TRBV18|TRBJ1-1|.|.
CASSAGQGSSEAFF
TGTGCCAGCTCCGCCGGGCAGGGGAGCTCTGAAGCTTTCTTT
>TRBV5-1|TRBJ1-2|few|TRBD1
CASSLPGQGNGYTF
TGCGCCAGCAGCTTGCCGGGACAGGGCAATGGCTACACCTTC
>TRBV6-5|TRBJ1-2|.|.
CASSYTGNRGYTF
TGTGCCAGCAGTTACACAGGGAATCGAGGCTACACCTTC
>TRBV10-3|TRBJ1-2|once|.
CAISRGAPDYGYTF
TGTGCCATCTCGCGCGGGGCCCCGGACTATGGCTACACCTTC
>TRBV30|TRBJ1-5|.|TRBD1
CAWSIDRVGSNQPQHF
TGTGCCTGGAGCATTGACAGGGTAGGGTCGAATCAGCCCCAGCATTTT
>TRBV6-1|TRBJ2-5|.|TRBD2
CASRLALQETQYF
TGTGCCAGTCGACTAGCCCTCCAAGAGACCCAGTACTTC
>TRBV4-2|TRBJ2-3|few|.
CASSQEDMRDTQYF
TGTGCCAGCAGCCAAGAGGACATGAGAGATACGCAGTATTTT
>TRBV28|TRBJ1-5|.|.
CASSFGGRSNQPQHF
TGTGCCAGCAGTTTTGGCGGCCGGAGCAATCAGCCCCAGCATTTT
>TRBV2|TRBJ2-2|.|TRBD1
CASAREGTGSTGELFF
TGTGCCAGCGCTCGCGAAGGGACAGGGTCCACCGGGGAGCTGTTTTTT
>TRBV19|TRBJ2-7|.|.
CASTAEHSYEQYF
TGTGCCAGTACTGCAGAACACTCCTACGAGCAGTACTTC
>TRBV30|TRBJ2-3|once|TRBD2
CAWSGLAGGYGGTDTQYF
TGTGCCTGGAGTGGGCTAGCGGGGGGGTATGGAGGCACAGATACGCAGTATTTT
>TRBV5-1|TRBJ1-1|.|.
CASSAYGNTEAFF
TGCGCCAGCAGCGCCTACGGGAACACTGAAGCTTTCTTT
>TRBV5-1|TRBJ1-2|few|.
CASSLEGANTF
TGCGCCAGCAGCTTGGAAGGGGCCAACACCTTC
>TRBV30|TRBJ1-1|.|.
CAWKPQFNTEAFF
TGTGCCTGGAAGCCGCAATTTAACACTGAAGCTTTCTTT
>TRBV5-1|TRBJ2-7|.|TRBD1
CASSSGGSYEQYF
TGCGCCAGCAGTTCAGGGGGCTCCTACGAGCAGTACTTC
>TRBV7-2|TRBJ2-7|.|.
CASSLRARGSVYEQYF
TGTGCCAGCAGCTTAAGAGCGCGTGGTTCGGTCTACGAGCAGTACTTC
>TRBV5-1|TRBJ1-2|.|TRBD1
CASSPGQGYGYTF
TGCGCCAGCAGCCCTGGACAGGGGTATGGCTACACCTTC
>TRBV9|TRBJ1-2|.|.
CASSVATGRTNYGYTF
TGTGCCAGCAGCGTAGCTACAGGGCGGACTAACTATGGCTACACCTTC
>TRBV28|TRBJ1-2|few|.
CASSFGRDGYTF
TGTGCCAGCAGTTTCGGGAGGGATGGCTACACCTTC
>TRBV4-1|TRBJ1-6|.|.
CASSQELRDSPLHF
TGCGCCAGCAGCCAAGAGTTGAGGGATTCACCCCTCCACTTT
>TRBV7-9|TRBJ2-7|.|TRBD2
CASSPPGGTTYEQYF
TGTGCCAGCAGCCCCCCGGGAGGCACCACCTACGAGCAGTACTTC
>TRBV11-3|TRBJ2-3|.|.
CASSLMVAPSDTQYF
TGTGCCAGCAGCTTAATGGTGGCTCCATCAGATACGCAGTATTTT
>TRBV4-3|TRBJ2-3|.|TRBD2
CASSQQIAGGQDTQYF
TGCGCCAGCAGCCAACAGATAGCGGGAGGCCAAGATACGCAGTATTTT
>TRBV11-2|TRBJ2-1|.|.
CASSLEVRSSYNEQFF
TGTGCCAGCAGCTTAGAGGTGCGGAGCTCCTACAATGAGCAGTTCTTC
>TRBV7-2|TRBJ2-7|few|.
CASKGVGSYEQYF
TGTGCCAGCAAGGGAGTGGGGTCCTACGAGCAGTACTTC
>TRBV5-1|TRBJ2-3|.|.
CASSLVGRGGGDTQYF
TGCGCCAGCAGCTTGGTAGGCAGGGGAGGGGGAGATACGCAGTATTTT
>TRBV28|TRBJ2-2|few|.
CASTPYAGELFF
TGTGCCAGCACCCCTTATGCCGGGGAGCTGTTTTTT
>TRBV6-1|TRBJ1-5|.|.
CASHGVLGSNQPQHF
TGTGCCAGCCACGGGGTCCTGGGGAGCAATCAGCCCCAGCATTTT
>TRBV25-1|TRBJ2-1|.|TRBD2
CASRVAGGIYNEQFF
TGTGCCAGCAGGGTAGCGGGGGGCATTTACAATGAGCAGTTCTTC
>TRBV7-9|TRBJ1-6|.|.
CASSLGGDSPLHF
TGTGCCAGCAGCTTAGGAGGTGATTCACCCCTCCACTTT
>TRBV29-1|TRBJ2-7|.|.
CSVERQGYEQYF
TGCAGCGTTGAACGGCAGGGCTACGAGCAGTACTTC
>TRBV6-5|TRBJ1-6|few|.
CASSSGSPLHF
TGTGCCAGCAGTTCGGGTTCGCCCCTCCACTTT
>TRBV7-2|TRBJ2-1|.|TRBD2
CASSSTSGGYGEQFF
TGTGCCAGCAGCTCCACTAGCGGAGGGTACGGTGAGCAGTTCTTC
>TRBV9|TRBJ2-7|few|TRBD1
CASSPRQGAGEQYF
TGTGCCAGCAGCCCCCGACAGGGGGCGGGGGAGCAGTACTTC
>TRBV11-2|TRBJ1-1|.|.
CASSLGPQATNTEAFF
TGTGCCAGCAGCTTAGGCCCCCAGGCTACGAACACTGAAGCTTTCTTT
>TRBV6-5|TRBJ2-5|.|.
CASSLIGEGTQYF
TGTGCCAGCAGTTTAATAGGAGAGGGGACCCAGTACTTC
>TRBV27|TRBJ2-7|.|.
CASSLRGTTYEQYF
TGTGCCAGCAGTTTAAGGGGGACTACCTACGAGCAGTACTTC
>TRBV13|TRBJ1-1|.|.
CASSSFARRGTEAFF
TGTGCCAGCAGCTCCTTTGCGAGGCGGGGCACTGAAGCTTTCTTT
>TRBV5-5|TRBJ2-2|.|.
CASSPSPDSATGELFF
TGTGCCAGCAGCCCTTCCCCCGACTCTGCCACCGGGGAGCTGTTTTTT